Listed below are T cell receptor beta chains from one sample, sequenced in a study of blood T cell repertoires in COVID-19. Method: immunoSEQ multiplex PCR; TCRdb's copy keeps in-frame clones and lacks some. Of more than 300,000 clones in the sample, 80% to 90% are singletons; the top ten hold 10%. The sample comprised peripheral blood. Every receptor here comes from a woman in her 30s with COVID-19, enrolled during active disease. The CDR3 runs from the conserved cysteine through the conserved F or W. The D gene is left open where the match is weak. Clone sizes are given selectively: once, few, many, or a class where the clone is expanded.

D gene: TRBD1; J gene: TRBJ1-2; V gene: TRBV5-6; clone size: -; CDR3 DNA: TGTGCCAGCAGCTTGTGGACAGGATATGGCTACACCTTC; CDR3 protein: CASSLWTGYGYTF
D gene: TRBD1; J gene: TRBJ2-7; V gene: TRBV7-9; clone size: -; CDR3 DNA: TGTGCCAGCTGGGACGGGACAGCCGAGCAGTACTTC; CDR3 protein: CASWDGTAEQYF
D gene: -; J gene: TRBJ2-3; V gene: TRBV21-1; clone size: -; CDR3 DNA: TGTGCCAGCAGCAAAAGATCAGAAAGGACTAGCGGGAGTCTCCGCACAGATACGCAGTATTTT; CDR3 protein: CASSKRSERTSGSLRTDTQYF
D gene: -; J gene: TRBJ1-1; V gene: TRBV20-1; clone size: -; CDR3 DNA: TGCAGTGCTAGTAAACCTTGGCAGAACACTGAAGCTTTCTTT; CDR3 protein: CSASKPWQNTEAFF
D gene: -; J gene: TRBJ2-1; V gene: TRBV6-5; clone size: -; CDR3 DNA: TGTGCCAGCAGCGATGGGGCTCAGGGGTGGCAGTTCTTC; CDR3 protein: CASSDGAQGWQFF
D gene: TRBD1; J gene: TRBJ1-6; V gene: TRBV2; clone size: -; CDR3 DNA: TGTGCCAGCAGTGCCGGTGGACAGGGGACTTCACCCCTCCACTTT; CDR3 protein: CASSAGGQGTSPLHF
D gene: -; J gene: TRBJ2-7; V gene: TRBV28; clone size: -; CDR3 DNA: TGTGCCAGCAGTACCCTCGGTCCTTCCTACGAGCAGTACTTC; CDR3 protein: CASSTLGPSYEQYF
D gene: TRBD2; J gene: TRBJ2-1; V gene: TRBV6-4; clone size: -; CDR3 DNA: TGTGCCAGCAGAGCGGGAGGGCCCGGGAATGAGCAGTTCTTC; CDR3 protein: CASRAGGPGNEQFF
D gene: TRBD1; J gene: TRBJ2-3; V gene: TRBV5-6; clone size: -; CDR3 DNA: TGTGCCAGCAGACGTGGACAGGGGAGCACAGATACGCAGTATTTT; CDR3 protein: CASRRGQGSTDTQYF
D gene: TRBD2; J gene: TRBJ2-2; V gene: TRBV2; clone size: -; CDR3 DNA: TGTGCCAGCAGGTCCCTAGCGGGAGCGTTTCCCGCGGAGCTGTTTTTT; CDR3 protein: CASRSLAGAFPAELFF
D gene: TRBD1; J gene: TRBJ2-3; V gene: TRBV24-1; clone size: -; CDR3 DNA: TGTGCCACCAGTGATTTTTCGGACAGGGGCCCAGATACGCAGTATTTT; CDR3 protein: CATSDFSDRGPDTQYF
D gene: -; J gene: TRBJ2-5; V gene: TRBV18; clone size: -; CDR3 DNA: TGTGCCAGCTCACCACCAGGGAGGGAGACCCAGTACTTC; CDR3 protein: CASSPPGRETQYF
D gene: -; J gene: TRBJ1-1; V gene: TRBV19; clone size: -; CDR3 DNA: TGTGCCAGTAGTATGGAGTTCTTCCCCACTGAAGCTTTCTTT; CDR3 protein: CASSMEFFPTEAFF
D gene: -; J gene: TRBJ2-3; V gene: TRBV15; clone size: -; CDR3 DNA: TGTGCCACCAGCAGAGATCTTCGGCAGGGACAATCTCAGTATTTT; CDR3 protein: CATSRDLRQGQSQYF
D gene: -; J gene: TRBJ2-7; V gene: TRBV2; clone size: -; CDR3 DNA: TGTGCCAGCAGGTCTACCCCCTCCGGGTTCGCCACCTACGAGCAGTACTTC; CDR3 protein: CASRSTPSGFATYEQYF
D gene: -; J gene: TRBJ2-5; V gene: TRBV2; clone size: -; CDR3 DNA: TGTGCCAGCAGTGAAAGGCCCCAGGTCGTGGGAGAGACCCAGTACTTC; CDR3 protein: CASSERPQVVGETQYF
D gene: -; J gene: TRBJ1-5; V gene: TRBV18; clone size: -; CDR3 DNA: TGTGCCAGCTCATTGCAGGGTCCCCCTCAGCCCCAGCATTTT; CDR3 protein: CASSLQGPPQPQHF
D gene: -; J gene: TRBJ2-7; V gene: TRBV25-1; clone size: -; CDR3 DNA: TGTGCCAGCAGTCAGTCAATACCCTACGAGCAGTACTTC; CDR3 protein: CASSQSIPYEQYF
D gene: TRBD1; J gene: TRBJ1-2; V gene: TRBV27; clone size: -; CDR3 DNA: TGTGCCAGCAGTCCAGGACAGGGGGCACGTGGCTACACCTTC; CDR3 protein: CASSPGQGARGYTF
D gene: TRBD2; J gene: TRBJ2-2; V gene: TRBV12-5; clone size: -; CDR3 DNA: TGTGCTAGTGGTTTGGTAAAAAGCGGGGTCACCGGGGAGCTGTTTTTT; CDR3 protein: CASGLVKSGVTGELFF
D gene: -; J gene: TRBJ2-7; V gene: TRBV7-9; clone size: -; CDR3 DNA: TGTGCCAGCAGCCAACATAACAGCTACGAGCAGTACTTC; CDR3 protein: CASSQHNSYEQYF
D gene: -; J gene: TRBJ1-2; V gene: TRBV28; clone size: -; CDR3 DNA: TGTGCCAGCAGTAATGCGGGGACTAACTATGGCTACACCTTC; CDR3 protein: CASSNAGTNYGYTF
D gene: -; J gene: TRBJ1-5; V gene: TRBV5-1; clone size: -; CDR3 DNA: TGCGCCAGCAGCTTGGAGGGAGCGCAGCCCCAGCATTTT; CDR3 protein: CASSLEGAQPQHF
D gene: -; J gene: TRBJ1-3; V gene: TRBV10-3; clone size: -; CDR3 DNA: -; CDR3 protein: CAISTSDSQGSGNTIYF
D gene: TRBD2; J gene: TRBJ2-3; V gene: TRBV19; clone size: -; CDR3 DNA: TGTGCCACGAGGACTAGCGGGAGCACAGATACGCAGTATTTT; CDR3 protein: CATRTSGSTDTQYF
D gene: -; J gene: TRBJ2-2; V gene: TRBV27; clone size: -; CDR3 DNA: TGTGCCAGCAAAACACCTCCGGGGAGAACCGGGGAGCTGTTTTTT; CDR3 protein: CASKTPPGRTGELFF
D gene: -; J gene: TRBJ1-5; V gene: TRBV9; clone size: few; CDR3 DNA: TGTGCCAGCAGCGCTTCGCAGGGATATCAGCCCCAGCATTTT; CDR3 protein: CASSASQGYQPQHF